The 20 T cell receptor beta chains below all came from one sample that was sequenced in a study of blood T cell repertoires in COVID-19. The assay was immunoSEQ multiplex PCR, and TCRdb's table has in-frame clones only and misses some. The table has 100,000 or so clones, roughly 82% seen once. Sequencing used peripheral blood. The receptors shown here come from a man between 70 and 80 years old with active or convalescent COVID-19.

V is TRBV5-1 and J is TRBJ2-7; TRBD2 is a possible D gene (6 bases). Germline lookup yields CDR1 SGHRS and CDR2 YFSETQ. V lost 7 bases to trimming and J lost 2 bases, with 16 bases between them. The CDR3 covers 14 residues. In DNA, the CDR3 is TGCGCCAGCTCTGAAGGCGGGGAAGCCTACGAGCAGTACTTC. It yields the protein CASSEGGEAYEQYF.

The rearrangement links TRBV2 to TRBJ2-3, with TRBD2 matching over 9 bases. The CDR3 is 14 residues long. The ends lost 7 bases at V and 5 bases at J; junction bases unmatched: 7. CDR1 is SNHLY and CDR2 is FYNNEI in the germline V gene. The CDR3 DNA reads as TGTGCCAGCATTTGGCGGGGGGGGAGAGATACGCAGTATTTT. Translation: CASIWRGGRDTQYF.

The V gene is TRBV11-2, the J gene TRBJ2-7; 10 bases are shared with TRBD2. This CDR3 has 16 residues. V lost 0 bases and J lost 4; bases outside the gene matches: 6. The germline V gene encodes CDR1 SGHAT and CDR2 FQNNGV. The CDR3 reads CASSLDLASGGYEQYF. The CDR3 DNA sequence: TGTGCCAGCAGCTTAGATCTAGCTAGCGGGGGTTACGAGCAGTACTTC.

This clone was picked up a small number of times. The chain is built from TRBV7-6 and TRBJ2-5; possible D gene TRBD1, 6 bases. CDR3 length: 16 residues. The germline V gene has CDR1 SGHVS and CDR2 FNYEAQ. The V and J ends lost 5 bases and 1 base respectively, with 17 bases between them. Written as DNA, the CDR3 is TGTGCCAGCAGCCCAAGGGGGATCGGGTCCCAAGAGACCCAGTACTTC. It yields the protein CASSPRGIGSQETQYF.

CDR3: CASIRQRPNTEAFF. CDR3 bases: TGCGCCAGCATTAGACAGAGACCGAACACTGAAGCTTTCTTT. The chain joins TRBV10-2 to TRBJ1-1; D is perhaps TRBD1 (5 bases). This CDR3 region has 14 residues. Trimming took 7 bases from V and 1 from J, leaving 13 bases between them. Germline V CDR1 and CDR2: WSHSY, SAAADI.

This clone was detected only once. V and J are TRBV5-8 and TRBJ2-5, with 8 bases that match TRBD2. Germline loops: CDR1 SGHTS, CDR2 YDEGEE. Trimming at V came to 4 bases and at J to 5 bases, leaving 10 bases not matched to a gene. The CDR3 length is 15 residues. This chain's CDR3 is CASSPRTSTRETQYF. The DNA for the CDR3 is TGTGCCAGCAGCCCCCGGACTAGCACCAGGGAGACCCAGTACTTC.

In DNA form, the CDR3 reads TGTGCCAGCAGCTTACCCGGGGGGGCTTTGACCGGGGAGCTGTTTTTT. Protein sequence: CASSLPGGALTGELFF. The J gene is TRBJ2-2, the V gene TRBV7-2, with 8 bases fitting TRBD2. This CDR3 is built from 16 residues. The V gene's germline CDR1 is SGHTA and CDR2 FQGNSA. V lost 2 bases and J lost 5; bases outside the gene matches: 7.

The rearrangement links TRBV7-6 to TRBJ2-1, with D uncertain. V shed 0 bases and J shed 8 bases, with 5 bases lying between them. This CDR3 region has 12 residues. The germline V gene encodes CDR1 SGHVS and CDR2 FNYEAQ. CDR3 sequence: CASSLASHEQFF. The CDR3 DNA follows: TGTGCCAGCAGCTTAGCCTCCCATGAGCAGTTCTTC.

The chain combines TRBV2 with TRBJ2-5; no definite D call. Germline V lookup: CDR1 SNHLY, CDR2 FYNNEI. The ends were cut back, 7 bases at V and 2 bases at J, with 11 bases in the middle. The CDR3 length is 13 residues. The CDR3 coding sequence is TGTGCCAGCATTCGAGTCGGGCAAGAGACCCAGTACTTC. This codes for CASIRVGQETQYF. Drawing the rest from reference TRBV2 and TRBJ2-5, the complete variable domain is EPEVTQTPSHQVTQMGQEVILRCVPISNHLYFYWYRQILGQKVEFLVSFYNNEISEKSEIFDDQFSVERPDGSNFTLKIRSTKLEDSAMYFCASIRVGQETQYFGPGTRLLVL.

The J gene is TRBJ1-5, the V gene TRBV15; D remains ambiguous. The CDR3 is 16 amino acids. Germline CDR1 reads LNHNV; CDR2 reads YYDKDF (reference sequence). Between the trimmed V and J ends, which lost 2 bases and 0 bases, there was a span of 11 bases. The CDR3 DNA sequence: TGTGCCACCAGCAGACCTACGGGAGGTAGCAATCAGCCCCAGCATTTT. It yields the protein CATSRPTGGSNQPQHF.

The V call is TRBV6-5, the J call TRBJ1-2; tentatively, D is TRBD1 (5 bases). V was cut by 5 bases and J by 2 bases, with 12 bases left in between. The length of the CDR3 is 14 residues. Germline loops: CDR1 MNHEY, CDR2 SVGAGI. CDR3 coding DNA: TGTGCCAGCAGTAAAACAGGAGCGAACTATGGCTACACCTTC. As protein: CASSKTGANYGYTF.

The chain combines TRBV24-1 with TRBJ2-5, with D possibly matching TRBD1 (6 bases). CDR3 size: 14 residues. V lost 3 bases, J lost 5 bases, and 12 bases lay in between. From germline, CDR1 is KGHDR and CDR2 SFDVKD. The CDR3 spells CATSDGTTGETQYF. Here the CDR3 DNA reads TGTGCCACCAGTGATGGGACAACGGGGGAGACCCAGTACTTC.

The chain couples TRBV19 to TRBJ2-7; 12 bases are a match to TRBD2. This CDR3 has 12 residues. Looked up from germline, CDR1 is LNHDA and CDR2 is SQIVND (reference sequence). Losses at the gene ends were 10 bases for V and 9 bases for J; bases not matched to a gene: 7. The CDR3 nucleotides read TGTGCCACACAGACTAGCGGGGGAACGCAGTACTTC. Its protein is CATQTSGGTQYF. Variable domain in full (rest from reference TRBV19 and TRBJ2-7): DGGITQSPKYLFRKEGQNVTLSCEQNLNHDAMYWYRQDPGQGLRLIYYSQIVNDFQKGDIAEGYSVSREKKESFPLTVTSAQKNPTAFYLCATQTSGGTQYFGPGTRLTVT.

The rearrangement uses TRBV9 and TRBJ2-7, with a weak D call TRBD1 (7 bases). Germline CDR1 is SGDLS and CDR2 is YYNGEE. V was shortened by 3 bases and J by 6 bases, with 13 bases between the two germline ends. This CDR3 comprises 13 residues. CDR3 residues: CASSGNQGGEQYF. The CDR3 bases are TGTGCCAGCAGCGGAAACCAGGGGGGCGAGCAGTACTTC.

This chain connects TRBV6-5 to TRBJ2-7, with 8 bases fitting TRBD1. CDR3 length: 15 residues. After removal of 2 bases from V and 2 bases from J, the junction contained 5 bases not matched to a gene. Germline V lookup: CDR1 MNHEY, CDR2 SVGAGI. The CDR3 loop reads CASSYTRTGPYEQYF. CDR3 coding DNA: TGTGCCAGCAGTTACACGAGGACAGGGCCCTACGAGCAGTACTTC.

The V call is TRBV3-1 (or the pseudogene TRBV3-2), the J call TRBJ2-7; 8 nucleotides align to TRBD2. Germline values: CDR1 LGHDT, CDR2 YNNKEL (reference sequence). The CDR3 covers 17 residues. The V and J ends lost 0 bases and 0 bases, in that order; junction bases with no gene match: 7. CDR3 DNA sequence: TGTGCCAGCAGCCAAGATCCCAGCGGGGGCTACTCCTACGAGCAGTACTTC. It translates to CASSQDPSGGYSYEQYF.

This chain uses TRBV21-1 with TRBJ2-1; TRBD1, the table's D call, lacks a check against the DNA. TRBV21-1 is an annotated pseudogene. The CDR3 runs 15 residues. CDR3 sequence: CASSFRDRRDNEQFF. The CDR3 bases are TGTGCCAGCAGTTTCCGGGACAGAAGAGACAATGAGCAGTTCTTC.

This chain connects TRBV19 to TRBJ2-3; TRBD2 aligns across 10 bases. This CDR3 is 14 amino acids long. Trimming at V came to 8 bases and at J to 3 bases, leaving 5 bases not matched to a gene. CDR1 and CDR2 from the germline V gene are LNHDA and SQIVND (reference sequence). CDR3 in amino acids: CASSSGGWTDTQYF. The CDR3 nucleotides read TGTGCCAGTTCTAGCGGGGGTTGGACAGATACGCAGTATTTT.

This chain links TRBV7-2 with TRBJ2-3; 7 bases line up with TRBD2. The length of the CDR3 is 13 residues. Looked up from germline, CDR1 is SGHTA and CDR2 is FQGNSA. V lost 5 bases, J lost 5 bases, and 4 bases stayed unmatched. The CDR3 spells CASSPSGGDTQYF. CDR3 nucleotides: TGTGCCAGCAGCCCATCGGGGGGAGATACGCAGTATTTT.

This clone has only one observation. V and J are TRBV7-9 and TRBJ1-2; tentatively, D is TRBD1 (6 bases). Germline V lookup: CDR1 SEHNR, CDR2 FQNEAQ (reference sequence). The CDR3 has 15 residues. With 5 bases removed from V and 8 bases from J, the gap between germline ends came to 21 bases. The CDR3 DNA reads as TGTGCCAGCAGCGAGACAGGCGGCTCGTTCGGAGGCTACACCTTC. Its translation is CASSETGGSFGGYTF.